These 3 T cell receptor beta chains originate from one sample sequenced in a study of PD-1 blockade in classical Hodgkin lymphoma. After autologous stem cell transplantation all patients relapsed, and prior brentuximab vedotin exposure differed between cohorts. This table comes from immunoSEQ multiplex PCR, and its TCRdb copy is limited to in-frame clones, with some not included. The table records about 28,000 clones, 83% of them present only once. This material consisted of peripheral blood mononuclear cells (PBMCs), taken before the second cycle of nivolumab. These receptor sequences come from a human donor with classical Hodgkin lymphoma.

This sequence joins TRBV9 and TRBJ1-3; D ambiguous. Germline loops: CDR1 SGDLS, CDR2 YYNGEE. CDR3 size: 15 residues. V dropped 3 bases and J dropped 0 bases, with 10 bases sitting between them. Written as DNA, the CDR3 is TGTGCCAGCAGCGCCTTTGAGAGCTCTGGAAACACCATATATTTT. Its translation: CASSAFESSGNTIYF. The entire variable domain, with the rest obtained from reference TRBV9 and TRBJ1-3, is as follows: DSGVTQTPKHLITATGQRVTLRCSPRSGDLSVYWYQQSLDQGLQFLIQYYNGEERAKGNILERFSAQQFPDLHSELNLSSLELGDSALYFCASSAFESSGNTIYFGEGSWLTVV.

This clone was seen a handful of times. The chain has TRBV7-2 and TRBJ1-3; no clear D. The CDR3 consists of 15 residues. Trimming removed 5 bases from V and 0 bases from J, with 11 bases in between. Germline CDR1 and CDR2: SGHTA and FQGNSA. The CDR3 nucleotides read TGTGCCAGCAGCACCGGACGGTTCTCTGGAAACACCATATATTTT. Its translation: CASSTGRFSGNTIYF.

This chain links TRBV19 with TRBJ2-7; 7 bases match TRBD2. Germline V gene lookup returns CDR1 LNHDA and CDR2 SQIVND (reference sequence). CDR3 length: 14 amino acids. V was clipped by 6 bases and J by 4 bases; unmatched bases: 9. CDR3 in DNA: TGTGCCAGTAGCAGAGCGGGAATTTTTTACGAGCAGTACTTC. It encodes CASSRAGIFYEQYF.